A selection of T cell receptor beta chains follows, all from one sample in a study of cytomegalovirus exposure and HLA in healthy donors. Sequenced by immunoSEQ multiplex PCR; TCRdb stores in-frame clones only, minus some. This table has around 96,000 clones, about 84% appearing once. The source material was PBMCs. All receptors come from a young man in good health and CMV-seronegative. The CDR3 runs from the conserved cysteine through the conserved F or W. The order of the fields is clone size, D gene, V gene, J gene, CDR3 DNA, CDR3 protein. D genes are given only for firm matches. Rows give clone size only sometimes, using once, few, many, or a class for an expanded clone.

few,TRBD1,TRBV4-2,TRBJ2-5,TGTGCCAGCAGCCAAGTAGGGGGCGAAGAGACCCAGTACTTC,CASSQVGGEETQYF
.,TRBD1,TRBV29-1,TRBJ1-2,TGCAGCGTAGTAATCGACAGGGTAGATGGCTACACCTTC,CSVVIDRVDGYTF
.,.,TRBV7-9,TRBJ2-3,TGTGCCAGCAGCCTAGGATCCGGGACTAGCACAGATACGCAGTATTTT,CASSLGSGTSTDTQYF
few,TRBD1,TRBV5-5,TRBJ2-2,TGTGCCAGCAGCCAACAGGGGAATGGTGACGGGGAGCTGTTTTTT,CASSQQGNGDGELFF
.,.,TRBV6-5,TRBJ2-6,TGTGCCAGCAAGAGAGAGGGAGTCCTGACTTTC,CASKREGVLTF
.,TRBD1,TRBV5-1,TRBJ1-6,TGTGCCAGCAGCTTGGGACAGTTAAATTCACCCCTCCACTTT,CASSLGQLNSPLHF
.,TRBD1,TRBV5-1,TRBJ2-1,TGCGCCAGCAGCTTGATTGAGCAGGGGGCGGTATACAATGAGCAGTTCTTC,CASSLIEQGAVYNEQFF
.,TRBD1,TRBV7-8,TRBJ1-5,TGTGCCAGCAGCTTAACCACAGGGGTCGGAAGCAATCAGCCCCAGCATTTT,CASSLTTGVGSNQPQHF
once,TRBD2,TRBV7-9,TRBJ2-3,TGTGCCAGCAGCCTCTCGGGGGGAGCTGGAACAGATACGCAGTATTTT,CASSLSGGAGTDTQYF
.,TRBD1,TRBV6-5,TRBJ1-1,TGTGCCAGCAGCCGAACAGGGGACACTGAAGCTTTCTTT,CASSRTGDTEAFF
.,.,TRBV7-9,TRBJ1-2,TGTGCCAGCAGCTCCACGGGAATTGAATCCTATGGCTACACCTTC,CASSSTGIESYGYTF
.,TRBD1,TRBV6-1,TRBJ2-3,TGTGCCAGCAGTGAAAGGACAGGGTCTAGCACAGATACGCAGTATTTT,CASSERTGSSTDTQYF
.,TRBD1,TRBV6-5,TRBJ2-7,TGTGCCAGCAGTATAGACAGGGGCTATTACTACGAGCAGTACTTC,CASSIDRGYYYEQYF
.,TRBD1,TRBV19,TRBJ2-7,TGTGCCAGTAGTACAGGGGGCGATTCCTACGAGCAGTACTTC,CASSTGGDSYEQYF
.,.,TRBV6-4,TRBJ1-6,TGTGCCCAGTCCGGGGGTTCCTATAATTCACCCCTCCACTTT,CAQSGGSYNSPLHF
.,.,TRBV13,TRBJ2-1,TGTGCCAGCAGCTCGGGGGATAGCTCCTACAATGAGCAGTTCTTC,CASSSGDSSYNEQFF
.,TRBD2,TRBV9,TRBJ2-3,TGTGCCAGCTCCCGGGGGGGCAAGACAGATACGCAGTATTTT,CASSRGGKTDTQYF
.,TRBD1,TRBV7-9,TRBJ1-2,TGTGCCAGCAACTCAGGGGGGACAGACTACAACTATGGCTACACCTTC,CASNSGGTDYNYGYTF
.,.,TRBV5-6,TRBJ2-7,TGTGCCAGCAGCTTCCAGGGGTTAGACGAGCAGTACTTC,CASSFQGLDEQYF
.,TRBD1,TRBV7-3,TRBJ2-6,TGTGCCAGCAGCCCCTGGGGACAGGGGACTGGGGCCAACGTCCTGACTTTC,CASSPWGQGTGANVLTF
.,.,TRBV6-5,TRBJ2-5,TGTGCCAGCAGTTTGATGAAGCGGGAGACCCAGTACTTC,CASSLMKRETQYF
.,TRBD1,TRBV12-5,TRBJ1-2,TGTGCTAGTGGTTCCCGGACAGGCACAAACTATGGCTACACCTTC,CASGSRTGTNYGYTF
.,TRBD2,TRBV12-5,TRBJ2-5,TGTGCTAGTGGTTTGGGCGGGGGGGCCGGAGAGACCCAGTACTTC,CASGLGGGAGETQYF
many,TRBD1,TRBV6-4,TRBJ2-3,TGTGCCAGCAGTGGGACAGGGGGAGGCACAGATACGCAGTATTTT,CASSGTGGGTDTQYF
.,.,TRBV4-1,TRBJ1-2,TGCGCCAGCAGCCAAGATGGAGCGGTTATTTATGGCTACACCTTC,CASSQDGAVIYGYTF
.,TRBD1,TRBV15,TRBJ1-2,TGTGCCACCAGCAGGTCACAGGGGGGTTATGGCTACACCTTC,CATSRSQGGYGYTF
.,.,TRBV10-3,TRBJ1-4,TGTGCCATCAGTGGATACAGGGCTAATGAAAAACTGTTTTTT,CAISGYRANEKLFF
.,TRBD1,TRBV9,TRBJ1-5,TGTGCCAGCAGCGTAGGGGGGACAGGGGACCTTCCCCAGCATTTT,CASSVGGTGDLPQHF
.,TRBD1,TRBV6-5,TRBJ1-5,TGTGCCAGCAGCACAGGGGGAGGTGGGCCCCAGCATTTT,CASSTGGGGPQHF
.,TRBD1,TRBV10-1,TRBJ2-2,TGCGCCAGCAGTGATACCCTCCCGCCGGGACAGGGCAACACCGGGGAGCTGTTTTTT,CASSDTLPPGQGNTGELFF
.,TRBD1,TRBV7-9,TRBJ2-5,TGTTCCAGCAGCCCGTCGGACAGGGCGTCAGAGACCCAGTACTTC,CSSSPSDRASETQYF
once,.,TRBV5-4,TRBJ2-1,TGTGCCTCTCTAACAGGAGACAATGAGCAGTTCTTC,CASLTGDNEQFF
.,.,TRBV30,TRBJ2-1,TGTGCCTGGGCTGGGGGCCTTACAGGGTCCGATGAGCAGTTCTTC,CAWAGGLTGSDEQFF
few,TRBD1,TRBV18,TRBJ1-6,TGTGCCAGCTCTCCCGGACAGGGGGGTTCACCCCTCCACTTT,CASSPGQGGSPLHF
.,.,TRBV5-1,TRBJ1-1,TGCGCCAGCAGCTTGGAACAGGCGACCAAAGCTTTCTTT,CASSLEQATKAFF
.,.,TRBV6-6,TRBJ2-7,TGTGCCAGCAGTTCGGACAGCTACGAGCAGTACTTC,CASSSDSYEQYF
.,TRBD2,TRBV7-9,TRBJ2-2,TGTTCCAGCAGCTTACCGCGTGCGGGGGAGGCCGGGGAGCTGTTTTTT,CSSSLPRAGEAGELFF
.,TRBD1,TRBV29-1,TRBJ1-1,TGCAGCGTTGATGGGGACAGGAAGAACACTGAAGCTTTCTTT,CSVDGDRKNTEAFF
.,TRBD1,TRBV4-2,TRBJ1-2,TGTGCCAGCAGCCAAGATATCGCGCAGGGGGACAGGGCCCTCTATGGCTACACCTTC,CASSQDIAQGDRALYGYTF
.,TRBD1,TRBV10-3,TRBJ2-7,TGTGCCATCAGTGAAGGTCTTAACAGGGGGCAGAGCGAGCAGTACTTC,CAISEGLNRGQSEQYF
.,.,TRBV7-9,TRBJ2-7,TGTGCCAGCAGCTTAGTCGACACCTTGGCTTACGAGCAGTACTTC,CASSLVDTLAYEQYF
.,.,TRBV6-5,TRBJ1-2,TGTGCCAGCAGTTTTGAACAGGGCTTGTACGGCTACACCTTC,CASSFEQGLYGYTF
.,TRBD2,TRBV4-1,TRBJ2-1,TGCGCCAGCAGCCAAAGTCCGGGACTAGCACACTACAATGAGCAGTTCTTC,CASSQSPGLAHYNEQFF
.,.,TRBV6-5,TRBJ1-4,TGTGCCAGCAGTTACTCTAACCTACCGACAAATGAAAAACTGTTTTTT,CASSYSNLPTNEKLFF
.,.,TRBV7-9,TRBJ2-2,TGTGCCAGCAGCCTTCCCGGGGCGAACACCGGGGAGCTGTTTTTT,CASSLPGANTGELFF
few,TRBD1,TRBV5-1,TRBJ1-2,TGCGCCAGCAGCTTGGAGGGGGCCGCCAGAGGCTACACCTTC,CASSLEGAARGYTF
.,TRBD1,TRBV12-5,TRBJ2-5,TGTGCTAGTGTCGGGACAGGGGAAGAGACCCAGTACTTC,CASVGTGEETQYF
.,.,TRBV9,TRBJ1-4,TGTGCCAGCAGCTCCCTCGGGAGACAGTTTGAAAAACTGTTTTTT,CASSSLGRQFEKLFF
.,.,TRBV29-1,TRBJ1-4,TGCAGCGTTGAGGAGGGGCCAGCTAATGAAAAACTGTTTTTT,CSVEEGPANEKLFF
.,.,TRBV4-1,TRBJ1-2,TGCGCCAGCAGCCAAGGCGGTCGGGGTGGCTACACCTTC,CASSQGGRGGYTF